Listed here is a single T cell receptor beta chain. What antigen it recognizes has not been identified. A much larger clonotype is one base distant, so this may be a read error. Reads for this sample came from an Illumina MiSeq. TCRdb handled the public reads itself, with Q25 trimming in fastp and clone calling in MiXCR, and kept productive beta chains. Each entry merges the rows of one CDR3 protein and shows their most common DNA and genes. The sample table lists some 1,900 distinct CDR3 sequences, 6.5% to 9% of them with a count of one. Approximately 12% of the sample rests with the top ten. CDR1 and CDR2 are drawn from the germline V gene (reference sequence): GTSNPN, SVGIG. The CDR3 runs 15 amino acids, cysteine and phenylalanine included. CDR3 DNA only is kept here, 45 bases in frame from base 1. V was cut back by 2 bases and J by 5 bases, leaving a gap of 16 bases between them. The sample is drawn from a study.

The TCR originated in a human donor with rheumatoid arthritis. The sequence links TRBV30 to TRBJ2-1; a tentative D match to TRBD2 spans 5 bases. The sequencing sample was made of CD4+ T cells from peripheral blood. The CDR3 in this case is CAWSLRSGINNEQFF. The nucleotide sequence reads as follows: TGTGCCTGGAGTCTCCGGAGCGGTATAAACAATGAGCAGTTCTTC.